This TCR beta chain was observed in a study of blood T cell repertoires in COVID-19. In the study overall: COVID-19 samples collected from the United States, Italy and Spain covered acute and convalescent phases. T cells, B-cell-depleted T cells, or PBMCs provided the cDNA or gDNA that served as material.

In the authors' workflow: By means of reference gene primer amplification, nucleated cell counts were estimated. Profiling relied on immunoSEQ multiplex PCR, and the TCRdb table lists in-frame clones only, not all of them. Clone size and the V and J calls come from that table; the DNA yielded D and trimming. Of a few hundred thousand clones in the sample, roughly 88% were seen once. The sequencing sample was made of peripheral blood. This sequence was found in a young woman who had recovered from COVID-19.

Here the CDR3 DNA reads TGTGCCAGCAGTGAGGATGGGACATCTCACACCGGGGAGCTGTTTTTT. Protein: CASSEDGTSHTGELFF. The chain combines TRBV6-4 with TRBJ2-2, with D perhaps matching TRBD1 (6 bases). The V and J ends lost 3 bases and 3 bases respectively, with 14 bases between them. The CDR3 runs to 16 residues. Germline V gene sequence: CDR1 MRHNA, CDR2 SNTAGT.